This is a list of T cell receptor beta chains from one sample in a study of T cells after yellow fever vaccination. TCRdb used MiXCR to reprocess the 5' RACE reads, holding one entry per CDR3 protein. The table shows about 550,000 distinct CDR3 sequences, with 15% to 20% occurring only once. Source: PBMCs, taken 15 days after the yellow fever booster vaccination. Receptor source: a man aged 30-40 years who received the YFV17D yellow fever vaccine. Each CDR3 is given with its conserved first and last residue. The order of the fields is CDR3 DNA, CDR3 protein, CDR3 length, J gene, V gene, D gene, clone size. D genes are given only for firm matches. Some rows have no size entry. The others give once, few or many, or a class for an expanded clone.

cdr3_nt: TGTGCCAGCAGCTTGTCCCCGGGACAGGGGACCTACAATGAGCAGTTCTTC; cdr3_aa: CASSLSPGQGTYNEQFF; cdr3_length: 17; j_call: TRBJ2-1; v_call: TRBV7-9; d_call: TRBD1; clone_size: -
cdr3_nt: TGTGCCAGCAGCATGCGCGGGACTAGCGGGAGTCACGAGCAGTACTTC; cdr3_aa: CASSMRGTSGSHEQYF; cdr3_length: 16; j_call: TRBJ2-7; v_call: TRBV11-3; d_call: TRBD2; clone_size: -
cdr3_nt: TGCAGTGCCCCAGCGTTAGGGGAGACCCAGTACTTC; cdr3_aa: CSAPALGETQYF; cdr3_length: 12; j_call: TRBJ2-5; v_call: TRBV20-1; d_call: -; clone_size: -
cdr3_nt: TGTGCCAGCAGCTCAGGGACAGGGGGCATCACAGATACGCAGTATTTT; cdr3_aa: CASSSGTGGITDTQYF; cdr3_length: 16; j_call: TRBJ2-3; v_call: TRBV7-8; d_call: TRBD1; clone_size: -
cdr3_nt: TGTGCCAGCAGCTTAGTTGCTGGGACAGCGGAGAGAGGTAGCTATGGCTACACCTTC; cdr3_aa: CASSLVAGTAERGSYGYTF; cdr3_length: 19; j_call: TRBJ1-2; v_call: TRBV11-2; d_call: TRBD1; clone_size: few
cdr3_nt: TGTGCCACCAGCAGAGAGGCGACGATGATCTCTGGGGCCAACGTCCTGACTTTC; cdr3_aa: CATSREATMISGANVLTF; cdr3_length: 18; j_call: TRBJ2-6; v_call: TRBV15; d_call: -; clone_size: few
cdr3_nt: TGTGCCAGCATCGACGGGAAGACTAACTATGGCTACACCTTC; cdr3_aa: CASIDGKTNYGYTF; cdr3_length: 14; j_call: TRBJ1-2; v_call: TRBV12-3/TRBV12-4; d_call: -; clone_size: few
cdr3_nt: TGCGCCAGCAGCATATGGACCGCCCAAGAGACCCAGTACTTC; cdr3_aa: CASSIWTAQETQYF; cdr3_length: 14; j_call: TRBJ2-5; v_call: TRBV5-1; d_call: -; clone_size: -
cdr3_nt: TGTGCCAGCAGCCGAGAGAGGGGCAACACTGAAGCTTTCTTT; cdr3_aa: CASSRERGNTEAFF; cdr3_length: 14; j_call: TRBJ1-1; v_call: TRBV7-8; d_call: -; clone_size: -
cdr3_nt: TGTGCCAGCAGCGTTCAGGGACTAGCGGGAGTCCACGAGCAGTACTTC; cdr3_aa: CASSVQGLAGVHEQYF; cdr3_length: 16; j_call: TRBJ2-7; v_call: TRBV9; d_call: TRBD2; clone_size: few
cdr3_nt: TGTGCCAGCAGCTGCCAAAAGACCGACAGGGACTACGAGCAGTACTTC; cdr3_aa: CASSCQKTDRDYEQYF; cdr3_length: 16; j_call: TRBJ2-7; v_call: TRBV7-4; d_call: TRBD1; clone_size: -
cdr3_nt: TGTGCCAGCAGACCTACTAGCGGGACAGATACGCAGTATTTT; cdr3_aa: CASRPTSGTDTQYF; cdr3_length: 14; j_call: TRBJ2-3; v_call: TRBV7-8; d_call: TRBD2; clone_size: -
cdr3_nt: TGTGCCAAACAAGTCAGGGGCGCTAGCTCCTACAATGAGCAGTTCTTC; cdr3_aa: CAKQVRGASSYNEQFF; cdr3_length: 16; j_call: TRBJ2-1; v_call: TRBV2; d_call: -; clone_size: -
cdr3_nt: TGTGCCAGCTCTAGCGCCAGGGTCCACGAGCAGTACTTC; cdr3_aa: CASSSARVHEQYF; cdr3_length: 13; j_call: TRBJ2-7; v_call: TRBV4-2; d_call: -; clone_size: few
cdr3_nt: TGCGCCAGCAGCTTGGAGGGGCGGGCAAATCAGCCCCAGCATTTT; cdr3_aa: CASSLEGRANQPQHF; cdr3_length: 15; j_call: TRBJ1-5; v_call: TRBV5-1; d_call: -; clone_size: few
cdr3_nt: TGCAGTGCTAGACTAGCGGGTCGATACGAGCAGTACTTC; cdr3_aa: CSARLAGRYEQYF; cdr3_length: 13; j_call: TRBJ2-7; v_call: TRBV20-1; d_call: TRBD2; clone_size: few
cdr3_nt: TGTGCCAGCAGTTATTCGTACCGGAACACTGAAGCTTTCTTT; cdr3_aa: CASSYSYRNTEAFF; cdr3_length: 14; j_call: TRBJ1-1; v_call: TRBV6-5; d_call: -; clone_size: few
cdr3_nt: TGTGCCAGCAGCCAAGCAAGCGGGAGGGCCGGTGAGCAGTACTTC; cdr3_aa: CASSQASGRAGEQYF; cdr3_length: 15; j_call: TRBJ2-7; v_call: TRBV3-1; d_call: TRBD2; clone_size: -
cdr3_nt: TGTGCCACCAGTGATCCAACCCCAACTAGCGGGAGGGACTACAATGAGCAGTTCTTC; cdr3_aa: CATSDPTPTSGRDYNEQFF; cdr3_length: 19; j_call: TRBJ2-1; v_call: TRBV24-1; d_call: TRBD2; clone_size: few
cdr3_nt: TGCGCCAGCGGGACAGGGGATGGAAACACCATATATTTT; cdr3_aa: CASGTGDGNTIYF; cdr3_length: 13; j_call: TRBJ1-3; v_call: TRBV10-2; d_call: TRBD1; clone_size: once
cdr3_nt: TGTGCCAGCAGCTCGCTCGGGGGGAGCAATCAGCCCCAGCATTTT; cdr3_aa: CASSSLGGSNQPQHF; cdr3_length: 15; j_call: TRBJ1-5; v_call: TRBV7-2; d_call: -; clone_size: -
cdr3_nt: TGCAGTGCTAGCCCCAGCGGGATAAACAATGAGCAGTTCTTC; cdr3_aa: CSASPSGINNEQFF; cdr3_length: 14; j_call: TRBJ2-1; v_call: TRBV20-1; d_call: TRBD2; clone_size: few
cdr3_nt: TGCAGTGCTACTCCCCCTGACGTAGGTGAGCAGTTCTTC; cdr3_aa: CSATPPDVGEQFF; cdr3_length: 13; j_call: TRBJ2-1; v_call: TRBV20-1; d_call: -; clone_size: -
cdr3_nt: TGTGCCAGCAGTGAAGAGGGTTGGACAGCTCGGGATACGCAGTATTTT; cdr3_aa: CASSEEGWTARDTQYF; cdr3_length: 16; j_call: TRBJ2-3; v_call: TRBV2; d_call: -; clone_size: -
cdr3_nt: TGTGCCAGCAGTAACCGGGGTATCTACGAGCAGTACTTC; cdr3_aa: CASSNRGIYEQYF; cdr3_length: 13; j_call: TRBJ2-7; v_call: TRBV6-6; d_call: -; clone_size: -
cdr3_nt: TGTGCCAGCAGCTTAGGGGCAGGGGGAGCTCAAGCTTTCTTT; cdr3_aa: CASSLGAGGAQAFF; cdr3_length: 14; j_call: TRBJ1-1; v_call: TRBV7-9; d_call: TRBD1; clone_size: few
cdr3_nt: TGCAGTGCTAGAGATAGGACCGGGGGTGAGACCCAGTACTTC; cdr3_aa: CSARDRTGGETQYF; cdr3_length: 14; j_call: TRBJ2-5; v_call: TRBV20-1; d_call: -; clone_size: -
cdr3_nt: TGCGCCAGCAGCTTTTTAACGAGCTCCTACAATGAGCAGTTCTTC; cdr3_aa: CASSFLTSSYNEQFF; cdr3_length: 15; j_call: TRBJ2-1; v_call: TRBV5-1; d_call: -; clone_size: -
cdr3_nt: TGTGCCAGCGGACTAGCGAGCGGGATTAGCACAGATACGCAGTATTTT; cdr3_aa: CASGLASGISTDTQYF; cdr3_length: 16; j_call: TRBJ2-3; v_call: TRBV7-2; d_call: TRBD2; clone_size: few
cdr3_nt: TGCAGCGTTGATCTAGGAATAGAGACCCAGTACTTC; cdr3_aa: CSVDLGIETQYF; cdr3_length: 12; j_call: TRBJ2-5; v_call: TRBV29-1; d_call: -; clone_size: -
cdr3_nt: TGTGCCAGCAGCTTACTAGCGGGAGTTTCGCCAGATACGCAGTATTTT; cdr3_aa: CASSLLAGVSPDTQYF; cdr3_length: 16; j_call: TRBJ2-3; v_call: TRBV7-2; d_call: TRBD2; clone_size: few
cdr3_nt: TGCGCCAGCAGCTTGGAGGGTAGCGGGAGTTTCGATGAGCAGTTCTTC; cdr3_aa: CASSLEGSGSFDEQFF; cdr3_length: 16; j_call: TRBJ2-1; v_call: TRBV5-1; d_call: TRBD2; clone_size: -
cdr3_nt: TGCAGCGTTGGATGGGGGGCGGTAGGCGAAAAACTGTTTTTT; cdr3_aa: CSVGWGAVGEKLFF; cdr3_length: 14; j_call: TRBJ1-4; v_call: TRBV29-1; d_call: -; clone_size: -
cdr3_nt: TGTGCCAGCAGCCAGAGGGCCCGGGATCATACGTTCTTC; cdr3_aa: CASSQRARDHTFF; cdr3_length: 13; j_call: TRBJ2-1; v_call: TRBV3-1; d_call: -; clone_size: -
cdr3_nt: TGTGCCAGCAGTTACTCACAGGGGGACTATAATATAGGACGCGAGCAGTACTTC; cdr3_aa: CASSYSQGDYNIGREQYF; cdr3_length: 18; j_call: TRBJ2-7; v_call: TRBV6-2/TRBV6-3; d_call: -; clone_size: -
cdr3_nt: TGCAGTGCTCCGATCGACGGTTACGAGCAGTACTTC; cdr3_aa: CSAPIDGYEQYF; cdr3_length: 12; j_call: TRBJ2-7; v_call: TRBV20-1; d_call: -; clone_size: few
cdr3_nt: TGTGCCAGCTCACCACCAGGACTGAATTACGAGCAGTACTTC; cdr3_aa: CASSPPGLNYEQYF; cdr3_length: 14; j_call: TRBJ2-7; v_call: TRBV18; d_call: -; clone_size: -
cdr3_nt: TGTGCCAGCAGCAGGGTTTCAAACACCGGGGAGCTGTTTTTT; cdr3_aa: CASSRVSNTGELFF; cdr3_length: 14; j_call: TRBJ2-2; v_call: TRBV12-3/TRBV12-4; d_call: -; clone_size: -
cdr3_nt: TGTGCCAGCAGTTTCTCCGGGGGGCGCTCCATTCGGACCCAGTACTTC; cdr3_aa: CASSFSGGRSIRTQYF; cdr3_length: 16; j_call: TRBJ2-5; v_call: TRBV27; d_call: -; clone_size: -
cdr3_nt: TGTGCCAGCAGAGGACAGGGGATGGGCGGGGAGCTGTTTTTT; cdr3_aa: CASRGQGMGGELFF; cdr3_length: 14; j_call: TRBJ2-2; v_call: TRBV6-1; d_call: TRBD1; clone_size: -
cdr3_nt: TGTGCCAGCAGTCAGATAGACAGGGAGAGCGGTGAGCAGTTCTTC; cdr3_aa: CASSQIDRESGEQFF; cdr3_length: 15; j_call: TRBJ2-1; v_call: TRBV2; d_call: TRBD1; clone_size: -
cdr3_nt: TGCGCCAGCAGCCAGGAAAATCTAGCGGGAAGCCCAGATACGCAGTATTTT; cdr3_aa: CASSQENLAGSPDTQYF; cdr3_length: 17; j_call: TRBJ2-3; v_call: TRBV4-3; d_call: TRBD2; clone_size: -
cdr3_nt: TGCGCCAGCAGCCAGTCGAACAGGGGCGGCAATCAGCCCCAGCATTTT; cdr3_aa: CASSQSNRGGNQPQHF; cdr3_length: 16; j_call: TRBJ1-5; v_call: TRBV4-3; d_call: TRBD1; clone_size: few
cdr3_nt: TGTGCCAGCAGCTCCCCCGGGGGTCCCACTACGCAGTATTTT; cdr3_aa: CASSSPGGPTTQYF; cdr3_length: 14; j_call: TRBJ2-3; v_call: TRBV5-4; d_call: -; clone_size: once
cdr3_nt: TGTGCCAGCAGCTTAGATGTGACTAGCGTGAACACCGGGGAGCTGTTTTTT; cdr3_aa: CASSLDVTSVNTGELFF; cdr3_length: 17; j_call: TRBJ2-2; v_call: TRBV11-2; d_call: TRBD2; clone_size: -
cdr3_nt: TGCGCCAGCAGCTTGGCCCGGGACACACGGACCTACGAGCAGTACTTC; cdr3_aa: CASSLARDTRTYEQYF; cdr3_length: 16; j_call: TRBJ2-7; v_call: TRBV5-1; d_call: -; clone_size: -
cdr3_nt: TGCAGCGTTGAAGGTTCTAGCTCCAGCTCCTACGAGCAGTACTTC; cdr3_aa: CSVEGSSSSSYEQYF; cdr3_length: 15; j_call: TRBJ2-7; v_call: TRBV29-1; d_call: -; clone_size: -
cdr3_nt: TGCGCCAGCAGCTTGGAAGGACAGGTCGGTGAAGCTTTCTTT; cdr3_aa: CASSLEGQVGEAFF; cdr3_length: 14; j_call: TRBJ1-1; v_call: TRBV5-1; d_call: TRBD1; clone_size: -
cdr3_nt: TGTGCCAGCAGCCAAGGAACCACCGGGGAGCTGTTTTTT; cdr3_aa: CASSQGTTGELFF; cdr3_length: 13; j_call: TRBJ2-2; v_call: TRBV3-1; d_call: -; clone_size: -
cdr3_nt: TGTGCCAGCAGCTTCGGCCCCACCTCCTACAATGAGCAGTTCTTC; cdr3_aa: CASSFGPTSYNEQFF; cdr3_length: 15; j_call: TRBJ2-1; v_call: TRBV7-2; d_call: -; clone_size: few
cdr3_nt: TGCGCCAGCAGCCAAGAATGGGGGACTAGCGTCTACGAGCAGTACTTC; cdr3_aa: CASSQEWGTSVYEQYF; cdr3_length: 16; j_call: TRBJ2-7; v_call: TRBV4-3; d_call: TRBD2; clone_size: -
cdr3_nt: TGCGCCAGCAGCCAAGGAGGGGGCACTGGGGCCAACGTCCTGACTTTC; cdr3_aa: CASSQGGGTGANVLTF; cdr3_length: 16; j_call: TRBJ2-6; v_call: TRBV4-3; d_call: TRBD1; clone_size: few
cdr3_nt: TGTGCCACCGCGGACAGGGGGGTGTATGAGCAGTTCTTC; cdr3_aa: CATADRGVYEQFF; cdr3_length: 13; j_call: TRBJ2-1; v_call: TRBV19; d_call: TRBD1; clone_size: few
cdr3_nt: TGCAGCGTTCAACCTGTCGGCGGAGATACGCAGTATTTT; cdr3_aa: CSVQPVGGDTQYF; cdr3_length: 13; j_call: TRBJ2-3; v_call: TRBV29-1; d_call: -; clone_size: few
cdr3_nt: TGTGCCAGCAGTTTATCGGTAGCGGGAGGCCCCCTTAGCACAGATACGCAGTATTTT; cdr3_aa: CASSLSVAGGPLSTDTQYF; cdr3_length: 19; j_call: TRBJ2-3; v_call: TRBV27; d_call: TRBD2; clone_size: few
cdr3_nt: TGCGCCAGCAGCCATGGCGAGGCTGAGCAGTTCTTC; cdr3_aa: CASSHGEAEQFF; cdr3_length: 12; j_call: TRBJ2-1; v_call: TRBV4-1; d_call: -; clone_size: -